One sample yielded the 11 T cell receptor beta chains listed below, sequenced in a study of T-cell reconstitution after alpha-beta-depleted transplantation in children. It was with unique molecular identifiers that the TCRbeta library was prepared. A single record per CDR3 protein comes from TCRdb applying MiXCR to the PCR reads. This sample yields about 240,000 distinct CDR3 sequences, of which about a quarter are seen a single time; 2% to 3% belongs to the top ten. Specimen: PBMCs, collected before TCRalphabeta/CD19-depleted stem cell transplant. The receptor source for this set is a girl aged 2 to 9 with Fanconi anemia, due to receive a stem cell transplant.

This clonotype was seen a few times. The rearrangement uses TRBV29-1 and TRBJ1-1; D gene uncertain. The V end lost 6 bases, the J end lost 0 bases, and 14 bases lay between the germline ends. Germline-derived CDR1 and CDR2 are SQVTM and ANQGSEA. The CDR3 spans 14 residues. CDR3 sequence (DNA): TGCAGCGTGGGTTCGGTACAGATGAACACTGAAGCTTTCTTT. The encoded protein is CSVGSVQMNTEAFF.

This clonotype appeared a few times. This chain connects TRBV29-1 to TRBJ1-1; TRBD1 matches 9 bases. The J segment lost 8 bases and the V segment lost 4 bases, leaving 5 bases of the junction unmatched. The germline V gene encodes CDR1 SQVTM and CDR2 ANQGSEA. The CDR3 is 12 amino acids. The CDR3 loop reads CSVAGQGVEAFF. CDR3 sequence (DNA): TGCAGCGTTGCGGGACAGGGAGTAGAAGCTTTCTTT.

This clonotype was recorded at least ten times. V usage is TRBV5-1 and J usage is TRBJ2-2; 11 bases are a match to TRBD1. Germline CDR1 is SGHRS and CDR2 is YFSETQ. This CDR3 is built from 15 residues. Losses at the gene ends were 0 bases for V and 6 bases for J; bases not matched to a gene: 1. CDR3 loop: CASSLADRGPGELFF. In DNA, the CDR3 is TGCGCCAGCAGCTTGGCGGACAGGGGGCCCGGGGAGCTGTTTTTT.

The V and J genes are TRBV25-1 and TRBJ1-5; unclear D gene. Trimming removed 4 bases at V and 0 bases at J, with 10 bases between. The CDR3 covers 15 residues. Per germline, CDR1 MGHDK and CDR2 SYGVNS. The CDR3 sequence: CASSGLEYSNQPQHF. CDR3 in DNA: TGTGCCAGCAGTGGTTTGGAATATAGCAATCAGCCCCAGCATTTT.

This clonotype was seen repeatedly, ten times or more. Compared with germline, one end of the junction differs, possibly owing to a read error. The chain joins TRBV5-1 to TRBJ2-5; D not certain. This CDR3 comprises 11 residues. The germline CDR1 and CDR2 sequences are SGHRS and YFSETQ. The CDR3 region has the DNA TGTGCCAGCAGCTTACTGGAGACCCAGTACTTC. Protein sequence: CASSLLETQYF.

This clonotype was detected once. This chain uses TRBV29-1 with TRBJ2-5, with D maybe TRBD2 (6 bases). Germline V gene lookup returns CDR1 SQVTM and CDR2 ANQGSEA. V gave up 6 bases and J gave up 14 bases, with 25 bases separating them. The CDR3 spans 13 residues. The CDR3 protein is CSVMDAGTSRSYF. CDR3 nucleotide sequence: TGCAGCGTCATGGATGCCGGGACTTCCCGCAGTTACTTC.

There are a few counts of this clonotype. The chain carries TRBV29-1 and TRBJ1-4, with 7 bases matching TRBD1. The J segment lost 5 bases and the V segment lost 7 bases, leaving 4 bases of the junction unmatched. The germline V gene has CDR1 SQVTM and CDR2 ANQGSEA. This CDR3 spans 12 amino acids. The CDR3 DNA reads TGCAGCGCCATGACAGGGAATGAAAAACTGTTTTTT. Its protein is CSAMTGNEKLFF.

This clonotype has at least ten counts. The chain links TRBV12-3 or TRBV12-4 to TRBJ1-2, with 8 bases identical to TRBD1. J lost 4 bases, V lost 6 bases, and 7 bases had no gene match. The CDR3 length is 14 residues. This chain's CDR3 is CASRRDRTFYGYTF. CDR3 nucleotide sequence: TGTGCCAGCAGACGGGACAGGACCTTCTATGGCTACACCTTC.

The chain has TRBV6-1 and TRBJ2-1; 7 bases are shared with TRBD1. V was pared by 7 bases and J by 3 bases, with 9 bases of the junction left unmatched. The V gene's germline CDR1 is MNHNS and CDR2 SASEGT. The CDR3 has 15 amino acids. In nucleotides, the CDR3 is TGTGCCAGCATCTCTCCGGGACAGAACTACAATGAGCAGTTCTTC. The encoded protein is CASISPGQNYNEQFF.

This clonotype appeared many times. The V and J genes are TRBV24-1 and TRBJ2-3; possibly TRBD2 for D (5 bases). Germline V lookup: CDR1 KGHDR, CDR2 SFDVKD. This CDR3 has 14 residues. With 10 bases removed from V and 0 bases from J, the gap between germline ends came to 13 bases. DNA of the CDR3: TGTGCCACACAAGCGGAAAAGAGCACAGATACGCAGTATTTT. It codes for CATQAEKSTDTQYF.

The J gene is TRBJ1-4, the V gene TRBV6-2 or TRBV6-3, with D perhaps TRBD1 (5 bases). This CDR3 has 15 residues. V lost 6 bases, J lost 3 bases, and 14 bases lay in between. The germline V gene has CDR1 MNHEY and CDR2 SVGEGT. CDR3 loop: CASRYRQFPNEKLFF. Here the CDR3 DNA reads TGTGCCAGCAGGTATCGACAGTTTCCTAATGAAAAACTGTTTTTT.